This T cell receptor (beta chain) derives from a study of T cell responses to AZD1222 COVID-19 vaccine (dated by TCRdb to 2020 to 2022). Context from the whole study: TCR sequencing was performed for over 230 trial participants, of whom roughly 200 were given two doses of AZD1222 and some 26 were given two doses of MenACWY control vaccine. Trial participants were enrolled into age subgroups of 18-55, 56-69 and 70-plus years, which contained about 150, 27 and 61 TCR-sequenced participants, respectively.

The CDR3 regions of human TCRbeta chains were subjected to immunosequencing. Processing in the source paper ran as follows. TCRs in the repertoires were matched against a reference library of SARS-CoV-2-specific TCRs that had been generated with the MIRA antigen-specificity platform. Breadth was defined as the fraction of unique TCRs that were SARS-CoV-2-associated. Depth was defined as the fraction of total T cells that were SARS-CoV-2-associated. Each spike-specific TCR was assigned to its reactive spike region and to a CD4 or CD8 class using the MIRA data. Log10-transformed breadth and depth values were compared by one-way ANOVA with Sidak's multiple comparisons tests. This is the immuneACCESS table as TCRdb keeps it, with only in-frame sequences that have V and J called. A part of the clones is gone; compared with another copy, unresolved V genes explain less than half, and the rest is unexplained. That table is the source of V, J and clone size, and D and trimming were worked out from the DNA. A total of 130,000 or so clones appear in this sample, approximately 93% of them only once. Around 1% of the sample lies in the top ten.

What the work shows at the level of the full study, not this receptor alone: Most participants were white British and females outnumbered males, and the authors suggested that clonal diversity may have been underestimated. The vaccine-associated CD4 TCRs covered the entire spike protein, and the dominant responses fell in regions 160-218 and 743-854. After two AZD1222 doses, both the breadth and the depth of spike-specific TCRs were significantly higher than at day 0 and than in MenACWY recipients. Conclusions about previously exposed vaccinees were limited because only six AZD1222 recipients were SARS-CoV-2 seropositive at baseline. Nearly half of unique spike-specific TCRs reportedly recognized epitopes outside regions mutated in the B.1.351 and B.1.1.7 variants. In the small 56-69-year group, the increase in depth fell short of significance, most likely because of low power. Because no samples from the day 14 peak response were available, repertoires could be characterized only after the peak T cell response.

A distance of 24 bases separates the germline ends of V and J, which lose 7 bases and 3 bases respectively. Including cysteine and phenylalanine, the CDR3 has 17 amino acids. Only CDR3 DNA remains: 51 bases, in frame from the first base. For CDR1 and CDR2, the germline V gene lists SNHLY and FYNNEI. The time point label corresponds to: baseline before first vaccination. The treatment or condition label for this specimen denotes: meningococcal conjugate vaccine given as trial control. The vaccinee samples were drawn from two UK trials, COV001 and COV002, one of which was a single-blind randomized controlled phase 2/3 trial testing AZD1222 (ChAdOx1 nCoV-19) in healthy adults. Trial participant PBMC samples were collected at day 0 and day 28 after the second dose for TCRbeta chain sequencing. This clone was recorded only once. Which antigen it targets is not known. Base qualities were left out, and no much larger clone turns up one base away.

Sequencing used peripheral blood, obtained on day 0 of MenACWY control vaccination. This TCR was recovered from an adult in good health. The chain links TRBV2 with TRBJ1-1, with no reliable assignment of the D segment. This receptor carries the CDR3 CASTPIQAMGSYTEAFF. The nucleotide sequence is TGTGCCAGCACCCCAATTCAGGCAATGGGGTCCTACACTGAAGCTTTCTTT. When the CDR3 is completed using the reference TRBV2 and TRBJ1-1 genes on either side, the full variable domain is EPEVTQTPSHQVTQMGQEVILRCVPISNHLYFYWYRQILGQKVEFLVSFYNNEISEKSEIFDDQFSVERPDGSNFTLKIRSTKLEDSAMYFCASTPIQAMGSYTEAFFGQGTRLTVV.